Following are 30 T cell receptor beta chains from one sample sequenced in a study of blood T cells in healthy people across ages (dated by TCRdb to the mid-2010s). Libraries came from 5' RACE. The second PCR ran for roughly 7 to 11 cycles and used a J-beta primer mix along with a sample-barcoded 5' primer. Using fastp trimming at Q25 and MiXCR clonotype assembly, TCRdb reanalyzed the public sequencing data and kept in-frame beta chains. Every CDR3 protein is listed once, alongside the most common genes and DNA of its rows. The table for this sample lists 1,800,000 or so distinct CDR3 sequences; approximately 39% of them were counted only once. More than 20% of the sample lies in the top ten. Input material: blood. These TCRs come from a human donor in good health.

This clonotype appeared a few times. The rearrangement links TRBV7-9 to TRBJ2-5, with 7 bases identical to TRBD2. The CDR3 is 17 residues long. After removal of 4 bases from V and 5 bases from J, the junction contained 16 bases not matched to a gene. CDR1 and CDR2 from the germline V gene are SEHNR and FQNEAQ (reference sequence). The CDR3 DNA reads TGTGCCAGCAGCTCCATGAAACCTAGTGCGGGGGTGGAGACCCAGTACTTC. It codes for CASSSMKPSAGVETQYF.

This clonotype has a handful of counts. One end of the junction is discordant with germline, which a read error may explain. The V call is TRBV20-1, the J call TRBJ1-2, with TRBD1 matching 8 bases. The CDR3 spans 14 residues. Per germline, CDR1 DFQATT and CDR2 SNEGSKA (reference sequence). The CDR3 spells CSASPPGQAYDYTF. The DNA of the CDR3 is TGCAGTGCTAGTCCTCCGGGACAGGCCTATGACTACACCTTC.

This chain uses TRBV6-4 with TRBJ1-1, with D maybe TRBD1 (5 bases). The germline CDR1 and CDR2 sequences are MRHNA and SNTAGT. V lost 3 bases and J 9 bases, leaving 17 bases between the germline ends. The CDR3 is 14 amino acids. The chain's CDR3 is CASSEHGQGAKAFF. CDR3 DNA: TGTGCCAGCAGTGAACATGGTCAGGGAGCCAAAGCTTTCTTT.

The CDR3 region has the DNA TGCGCCAGCAGCGCAGGACAGGGAGACCGGGAGCAGTACTTC. It encodes CASSAGQGDREQYF. This chain joins TRBV5-1 and TRBJ2-7; 8 bases are shared with TRBD1. Germline V lookup: CDR1 SGHRS, CDR2 YFSETQ. V gave up 4 bases and J gave up 7 bases; unmatched junction bases: 10. The CDR3 spans 14 residues.

A note on this clonotype: The junction and the germline gene differ at one end; a read error may be behind it. This sequence joins TRBV5-1 and TRBJ2-5; D not certain. CDR3 length: 14 amino acids. Germline lookup yields CDR1 SGHRS and CDR2 YFSETQ. DNA for the CDR3: TGTGCCAGCAGCTTAGGAGTTAGCCAAGAGACCCAGTACTTC. Its translation is CASSLGVSQETQYF.

This sequence joins TRBV27 and TRBJ2-7; D assignment may be TRBD1 or TRBD2 (5 bases each). Germline values: CDR1 MNHEY, CDR2 SMNVEV (reference sequence). The CDR3 is 14 amino acids. V shed 6 bases and J shed 3 bases, with 15 bases lying between them. DNA of the CDR3: TGTGCCAGCAGACACGGGGACGGAGACTACGAGCAGTACTTC. Translation: CASRHGDGDYEQYF.

This clonotype was detected ten times or more. The chain joins TRBV4-1 to TRBJ2-1; 9 bases match TRBD1. The CDR3 loop spans 17 amino acids. The V gene's germline CDR1 is MGHRA and CDR2 YSYEKL. V dropped 0 bases and J dropped 2; count of bases not matched to a gene: 5. CDR3 loop: CASSQETDRGPYNEQFF. CDR3 coding DNA: TGCGCCAGCAGCCAAGAGACGGACAGGGGTCCCTACAATGAGCAGTTCTTC.

About this clonotype: Compared with germline, one end of the junction differs, possibly owing to a read error. J is TRBJ2-1 and V is TRBV6-6, with D unclear. In germline, CDR1 is MNHNY, CDR2 SVGAGI (reference sequence). This CDR3 is built from 13 residues. CDR3 nucleotide sequence: TGTGCCGGCAGTTACTCTCCCAACAATGAGCAGTTCTTC. Encoded protein: CAGSYSPNNEQFF.

As to this clonotype: This sequence may be a read error, since a much larger clone differs from it by one base. This chain joins TRBV6-2 or TRBV6-3 and TRBJ2-1; 8 bases match TRBD2. J lost 7 bases, V lost 6 bases, and 8 bases had no gene match. The germline CDR1 and CDR2 sequences are MNHEY and SVGEGT. The CDR3 consists of 14 residues. The CDR3 DNA follows: TGTGCCAGCAGCCTGGGACTAGTGGTGAATGAGCAGTTCTTC. Translating gives CASSLGLVVNEQFF.

This clonotype was recorded many times. The DNA for the CDR3 is TGCAGTGCTAGGAAACCAGGGGGAAGGATGGGCCAGCCCCAGCATTTT. Amino acids: CSARKPGGRMGQPQHF. The chain couples TRBV20-1 to TRBJ1-5; TRBD1 aligns across 7 bases. The trim removed 3 bases at V and 7 bases at J, leaving 15 bases unmatched. Germline V gives CDR1 DFQATT, CDR2 SNEGSKA (reference sequence). The CDR3 is 16 amino acids.

This clonotype was seen a handful of times. The rearrangement links TRBV11-3 to TRBJ1-1, with D hard to call. V was shortened by 3 bases and J by 3 bases, with 11 bases between the two germline ends. CDR3 length: 14 residues. Germline lookup yields CDR1 SGHNT and CDR2 YENEEA. In DNA, the CDR3 is TGTGCCAGCAGCTTTGGGGTTTCGTACACTGAAGCTTTCTTT. Its protein is CASSFGVSYTEAFF.

CDR3 residues: CASSRQVSNEQYF. The CDR3 nucleotides are TGTGCCAGCAGCCGACAGGTCTCGAACGAGCAGTACTTC. The chain has TRBV14 and TRBJ2-7, with D possibly being TRBD1 (6 bases). Germline-derived CDR1 and CDR2 are SGHDN and FVKESK. Trimming left V 4 bases short and J 5 bases short, with 12 bases between. This CDR3 is built from 13 residues.

This rearrangement joins TRBV9 to TRBJ2-3; 7 positions agree with TRBD2. V lost 4 bases, J lost 1 base, and 9 bases stayed unmatched. This CDR3 contains 16 residues. Germline lookup yields CDR1 SGDLS and CDR2 YYNGEE. In DNA form, the CDR3 reads TGTGCCAGCAGCTTCACGGGGGGAGGTGGCACAGATACGCAGTATTTT. It encodes CASSFTGGGGTDTQYF.

The chain links TRBV6-5 to TRBJ1-5; D is uncertain. CDR3 length: 17 amino acids. From germline, CDR1 is MNHEY and CDR2 SVGAGI. The germline V and J ends were trimmed by 1 base and 0 bases, with 13 bases remaining between them. CDR3 amino acids: CASSYFASNYSNQPQHF. The CDR3, as DNA: TGTGCCAGCAGTTACTTTGCATCAAACTATAGCAATCAGCCCCAGCATTTT.

This clonotype appeared once. V gene TRBV20-1 combines with J gene TRBJ2-5, with TRBD1 matching over 9 bases. The J call may be wrong; the DNA end is better matched by TRBJ2-7. CDR1 is DFQATT, CDR2 SNEGSKA, per germline (reference sequence). The CDR3 runs to 14 residues. The DNA for the CDR3 is TGCAGTGCTAGAGACGGGACAGGGATTAACGAGCAGTACTTC. The encoded protein is CSARDGTGINEQYF.

This chain connects TRBV4-3 to TRBJ1-2, with D tentatively TRBD1 (6 bases). With 0 bases removed from V and 5 bases from J, the gap between germline ends came to 13 bases. This CDR3 has 15 amino acids. CDR1 LGHNA and CDR2 YSLEER come from the germline V gene. CDR3 sequence reads: CASSQERGVLYGYTF. CDR3 DNA sequence: TGCGCCAGCAGCCAAGAGAGGGGGGTTTTGTATGGCTACACCTTC.

There are a few counts of this clonotype. The V call is TRBV6-1, the J call TRBJ2-1; D is perhaps TRBD1 or TRBD2 (5 bases each). The CDR3 totals 13 residues. The germline CDR1 and CDR2 sequences are MNHNS and SASEGT. Deletions cut 2 bases from V and 7 bases from J, with 9 bases between. The CDR3 protein is CASSEMGVNEQFF. CDR3 DNA sequence: TGTGCCAGCAGTGAAATGGGGGTGAATGAGCAGTTCTTC.

The count of this clonotype is one. A much larger clone lies one base from this, so it may be a read error. The V gene is TRBV6-6, the J gene TRBJ2-7; 7 bases match TRBD1. Germline CDR1 and CDR2: MNHNY and SVGAGI (reference sequence). The CDR3 sequence is 12 residues long. The V and J ends lost 6 bases and 5 bases, in that order; junction bases with no gene match: 4. The CDR3 loop is CASRPTGNEQYF. Written as DNA, the CDR3 is TGTGCCAGCAGACCGACAGGGAACGAGCAGTACTTC.

The V and J genes are TRBV5-1 and TRBJ2-5; possible D gene TRBD1, 6 bases. Per germline, CDR1 SGHRS and CDR2 YFSETQ. The CDR3 length is 16 residues. V was cut by 4 bases and J by 2 bases, with 18 bases left in between. CDR3 coding DNA: TGCGCCAGCAGCAACCCCGGCAGACAGGCACAAGAGACCCAGTACTTC. It specifies CASSNPGRQAQETQYF.

This clonotype was counted ten times or more. The CDR3 region is CSVSETGTYEQYF. The DNA of the CDR3 is TGCAGCGTGTCCGAGACAGGCACCTACGAGCAGTACTTC. The chain carries TRBV29-1 and TRBJ2-7, with D perhaps TRBD1 (6 bases). Trimming cost V 6 bases and J 2 bases, with 14 bases left between them. Germline assignment: CDR1 SQVTM and CDR2 ANQGSEA. This CDR3 contains 13 residues.

The sample holds a few counts of this clonotype. The genes are TRBV24-1 and TRBJ2-1; 8 bases line up with TRBD2. After removal of 2 bases from V and 10 bases from J, the junction contained 6 bases not matched to a gene. The CDR3 runs 14 residues. The germline V gene encodes CDR1 KGHDR and CDR2 SFDVKD. In DNA, the CDR3 is TGTGCCACCAGTGATTCGGGGGGGGAGAGGGAGCAGTTCTTC. Its protein product is CATSDSGGEREQFF.

This chain connects TRBV20-1 to TRBJ1-1; no firm D call. The CDR3 is 15 residues long. Deletions cut 5 bases from V and 0 bases from J, with 16 bases between. Germline V lookup: CDR1 DFQATT, CDR2 SNEGSKA (reference sequence). The CDR3 loop is CSARRQSTVNTEAFF. The DNA of the CDR3 is TGCAGTGCTCGCCGCCAATCTACGGTGAACACTGAAGCTTTCTTT.

V usage is TRBV7-6 and J usage is TRBJ2-5, with D possibly TRBD1 on 6 matching bases. Germline values: CDR1 SGHVS, CDR2 FNYEAQ. Trimming left V 4 bases short and J 2 bases short, with 14 bases between. The CDR3 runs 15 residues. The CDR3 bases are TGTGCCAGCAGCTCCCGGACAGAGCCTCAAGAGACCCAGTACTTC. Its protein product is CASSSRTEPQETQYF.

CDR3 sequence (DNA): TGTGCCAGCAGCGTAGCTACTAGGTCGAGTGAGCAGTTCTTC. Amino acids: CASSVATRSSEQFF. The chain couples TRBV9 to TRBJ2-1; a possible D gene is TRBD2 (5 bases). The CDR3 spans 14 residues. CDR1 and CDR2 (germline): SGDLS, YYNGEE. The V end lost 0 bases, the J end lost 9 bases, and 13 bases lay between the germline ends.

This clonotype was detected a few times. The genes are TRBV25-1 and TRBJ2-7, with 11 bases lining up with TRBD1. From germline, CDR1 is MGHDK and CDR2 SYGVNS. The J segment lost 6 bases and the V segment lost 8 bases, leaving 6 bases of the junction unmatched. The CDR3 has 13 residues. The CDR3, as DNA: TGTGCCAGCCGCAGGACAGGGGGCGGCGAGCAGTACTTC. Amino acids: CASRRTGGGEQYF.

V and J are TRBV20-1 and TRBJ1-6, with D unclear. The CDR3 is 17 residues long. V was trimmed by 0 bases and J by 8 bases, leaving 20 bases between them. CDR1 is DFQATT and CDR2 is SNEGSKA in the germline V gene (reference sequence). The CDR3, as DNA: TGCAGTGCTAGAGAGATAGAGGGCGGGGTGGAGTATTCACCCCTCCACTTT. This encodes CSAREIEGGVEYSPLHF.

The chain is built from TRBV5-5 and TRBJ2-5, with D unresolved. Trimming took off 4 bases at V and 2 bases at J, with 15 bases between the two ends. CDR3 length: 15 amino acids. The germline gives CDR1 SGHKS, CDR2 YYEKEE (reference sequence). For the CDR3, the DNA is TGTGCCAGCAGCCCCCTCGATAGGAGACAAGAGACCCAGTACTTC. It is translated as CASSPLDRRQETQYF.

This clonotype was recorded a few times. In DNA, the CDR3 is TGTGCCAGCAGTTTTGAGACTACGGCGACTGAAGCTTTCTTT. It yields the protein CASSFETTATEAFF. The chain uses TRBV28 and TRBJ1-1; D is unclear. The CDR3 consists of 14 residues. Trimming took off 3 bases at V and 5 bases at J, with 13 bases between the two ends. Germline V CDR1 and CDR2: MDHEN, SYDVKM.

The rearrangement links TRBV12-5 to TRBJ1-2; D is undetermined. The germline CDR1 and CDR2 sequences are LGHNT and FRNRAP. This CDR3 spans 12 amino acids. V gave up 6 bases and J gave up 6 bases, with 11 bases separating them. DNA for the CDR3: TGTGCTAGTGGCCAACACCAGAATGGCTACACCTTC. It specifies CASGQHQNGYTF.

CDR3 sequence: CASSLMGTAYNEQFF. CDR3 nucleotides: TGTGCCAGCAGCTTAATGGGGACAGCTTACAATGAGCAGTTCTTC. The chain combines TRBV7-2 with TRBJ2-1; 7 bases agree with TRBD1. CDR1 SGHTA and CDR2 FQGNSA come from the germline V gene. Losses at the gene ends were 2 bases for V and 4 bases for J; bases not matched to a gene: 5. The length of the CDR3 is 15 residues.